This T cell receptor (beta chain) was identified during a study of shared clonotypes between healthy human individuals. Genomic DNA from each subset was divided evenly over several immunoSEQ plates. About 200 ng DNA, about 28,000 T cell genomes, went into each sorted-subset replicate PCR. Data came from immunoSEQ multiplex PCR; TCRdb stores just in-frame clones and leaves some out. The top ten clones hold approximately 0.06% of a sample with around 550,000 clones, approximately 95% of them seen once. This clone showed up just once. What it binds is unknown. The CDR3 covers 13 residues. Between the trimmed V and J ends, which lost 0 bases and 5 bases, there was a span of 8 bases. From germline, CDR1 is SGHNT and CDR2 YYREEE (reference sequence). General study results and limits: Generation probabilities of non-shared clonotypes were lower (relative to those shared by all four donors).

The sequencing input was naive CD4+ T cells sorted from blood. Subset of the sample: CD45RA+ positively selected. The rearrangement links TRBV5-4 to TRBJ1-2; no clear D. The receptor's source is a woman aged 25 to 39 in good health. The CDR3 region has the DNA TGTGCCAGCAGCTTGGTGGGAGAGTATGGCTACACCTTC. This codes for CASSLVGEYGYTF.